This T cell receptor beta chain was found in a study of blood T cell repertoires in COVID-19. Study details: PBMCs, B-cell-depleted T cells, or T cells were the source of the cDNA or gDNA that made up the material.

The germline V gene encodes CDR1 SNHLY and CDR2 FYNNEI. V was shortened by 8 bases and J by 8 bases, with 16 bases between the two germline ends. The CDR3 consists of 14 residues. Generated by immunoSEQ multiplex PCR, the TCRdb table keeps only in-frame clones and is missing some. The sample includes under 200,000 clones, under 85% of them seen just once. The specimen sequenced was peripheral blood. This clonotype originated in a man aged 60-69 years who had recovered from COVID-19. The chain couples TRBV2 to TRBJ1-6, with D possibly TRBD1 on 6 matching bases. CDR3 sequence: CASLPGGMDSPLHF. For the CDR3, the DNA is TGTGCCAGCCTCCCGGGGGGCATGGATTCACCCCTCCACTTT.